The 23 T cell receptor beta chains presented below share a single source sample, sequenced in a study of cytomegalovirus exposure and HLA in healthy donors. The PCR employed 60 Vbeta primers together with 13 Jbeta primers. Repertoires were generated with immunoSEQ multiplex PCR, while TCRdb's copy carries only in-frame clones and drops some. The sample has 200,000 to 300,000 clones, 84% seen once. Sequencing input: PBMCs. These receptors were taken from a woman aged 40 to 50 in good health and CMV-seropositive.

This clone has a single count. The genes are TRBV7-2 and TRBJ1-5, with D possibly TRBD1 on 5 matching bases. The V end lost 2 bases, the J end lost 4 bases, and 12 bases lay between the germline ends. The CDR3 totals 15 residues. Germline loops: CDR1 SGHTA, CDR2 FQGNSA. CDR3 loop: CASSLRGGGNQPQHF. CDR3 in DNA: TGTGCCAGCAGCTTAAGGGGTGGCGGTAATCAGCCCCAGCATTTT.

This clone was seen a handful of times. The genes are TRBV5-6 and TRBJ1-1, with D possibly being TRBD1 (6 bases). The V gene lost 6 bases and the J gene lost 5 bases, with 17 bases spanning the gap. The CDR3 covers 14 residues. Looked up from germline, CDR1 is SGHDT and CDR2 is YYEEEE. The CDR3 is CASTWKDRWTEAFF. CDR3 sequence (DNA): TGTGCCAGCACCTGGAAAGACAGGTGGACTGAAGCTTTCTTT.

The gene calls are TRBV11-1 and TRBJ2-7; D unclear. The germline CDR1 and CDR2 sequences are SGHAT and FQDESV (reference sequence). The CDR3 is 16 residues long. Between the trimmed V and J ends, which lost 0 bases and 0 bases, there was a span of 12 bases. CDR3 coding DNA: TGTGCCAGCAGCTTAGCGCGGCACCCCAGCTCCTACGAGCAGTACTTC. Translated: CASSLARHPSSYEQYF.

The genes are TRBV2 and TRBJ2-6; a possible D gene is TRBD1 (6 bases). The germline V gene encodes CDR1 SNHLY and CDR2 FYNNEI. CDR3 length: 18 amino acids. Trimming pared 8 bases from V and 0 bases from J, leaving 20 bases between. The CDR3 here is CASVTGRQVGSGANVLTF. CDR3 coding DNA: TGTGCCAGCGTGACAGGTCGACAAGTTGGCTCTGGGGCCAACGTCCTGACTTTC.

This sequence joins TRBV7-2 and TRBJ1-4; D perhaps matches TRBD1 (6 bases). V shed 1 base and J shed 0 bases, with 9 bases lying between them. Germline CDR1 SGHTA, CDR2 FQGNSA. CDR3 length: 16 amino acids. DNA of the CDR3: TGTGCCAGCAGCTTAGGGCACAGGGCAACTAATGAAAAACTGTTTTTT. Encoded protein: CASSLGHRATNEKLFF.

J is TRBJ2-1 and V is TRBV6-5; tentatively, D is TRBD2 (6 bases). The CDR3 is 14 amino acids. Germline V gene sequence: CDR1 MNHEY, CDR2 SVGAGI. V lost 7 bases and J lost 6, with 16 bases in between. DNA of the CDR3: TGTGCCAGCACCCATCGGGGGTTTCCCAATGAGCAGTTCTTC. Protein product: CASTHRGFPNEQFF.

The V call is TRBV28, the J call TRBJ2-7; the D is unclear. The V end was cut by 1 base, the J end by 3 bases, with 4 bases between. The germline V gene encodes CDR1 MDHEN and CDR2 SYDVKM. The CDR3 sequence is 12 residues long. The CDR3 nucleotides are TGTGCCAGCAGTTTATCGGGCTACGAGCAGTACTTC. It is translated as CASSLSGYEQYF.

The J gene is TRBJ1-2, the V gene TRBV30; D unclear. The V end lost 3 bases, the J end lost 3 bases, and 11 bases lay between the germline ends. The CDR3 contains 13 residues. CDR1 is GTSNPN and CDR2 is SVGIG in the germline V gene (reference sequence). CDR3 residues: CAWSQDWYYGYTF. CDR3 bases: TGTGCCTGGAGCCAGGACTGGTACTATGGCTACACCTTC.

In this sample, this clone turned up once. The chain combines TRBV6-4 with TRBJ2-1; maybe TRBD1 (6 bases). The V gene lost 6 bases and the J gene lost 6 bases, with 18 bases spanning the gap. There are 15 residues in the CDR3. Germline CDR1 is MRHNA and CDR2 is SNTAGT. The CDR3 DNA reads TGTGCCAGCAGAGAACAGGGATTTGATCTCAATGAGCAGTTCTTC. This codes for CASREQGFDLNEQFF.

The V call is TRBV6-6, the J call TRBJ1-1, with D uncertain. This CDR3 region has 13 residues. The V and J ends lost 8 bases and 7 bases respectively, with 17 bases between them. Germline CDR1 is MNHNY and CDR2 is SVGAGI (reference sequence). The CDR3 region has the DNA TGTGCCAGCCGCACCACGGTATTTGATGAAGCTTTCTTT. Encoded protein: CASRTTVFDEAFF.

As for this clone: At one end the junction does not follow the germline gene, possibly because of a read error. This rearrangement joins TRBV7-3 to TRBJ2-7; weak D call: TRBD1 (7 bases). The CDR3 has 14 residues. Germline assignment: CDR1 SGHTA and CDR2 FQGTGA. This chain's CDR3 is CASSPGGQSYGQYF. CDR3 DNA: TGTGCCAGCAGCCCCGGGGGACAGTCCTACGGGCAGTACTTC.

This chain links TRBV7-3 with TRBJ2-3; TRBD2 matches 8 bases. There are 14 residues in the CDR3. Germline assignment: CDR1 SGHTA and CDR2 FQGTGA. The ends lost 7 bases at V and 0 bases at J; junction bases unmatched: 3. The CDR3 DNA reads TGTGCCAGCAACCCTAGCGGGAGCACAGATACGCAGTATTTT. This codes for CASNPSGSTDTQYF.

The V gene is TRBV27, the J gene TRBJ2-7; a weak D match, TRBD2 (7 bases). Between the trimmed V and J ends, which lost 4 bases and 2 bases, there was a span of 15 bases. Germline-derived CDR1 and CDR2 are MNHEY and SMNVEV (reference sequence). The CDR3 runs 15 residues. Here the CDR3 DNA reads TGTGCCAGCAGTTCCGTGGCGGGGGCAACCTACGAGCAGTACTTC. The encoded protein is CASSSVAGATYEQYF.

J is TRBJ2-5 and V is TRBV14, with D possibly being TRBD1 (6 bases). Per germline, CDR1 SGHDN and CDR2 FVKESK. The CDR3 runs to 17 residues. Trimming took 5 bases from V and 2 from J, leaving 21 bases between them. The CDR3 sequence: CASSDPGLGGLQETQYF. In nucleotides, the CDR3 is TGTGCCAGCAGCGATCCGGGCCTTGGGGGCCTACAAGAGACCCAGTACTTC.

This chain joins TRBV7-9 and TRBJ2-5; a weak D match, TRBD2 (6 bases). The J call may be mistaken, given a closer DNA end match to TRBJ2-7. This CDR3 spans 16 amino acids. CDR1 is SEHNR and CDR2 is FQNEAQ in the germline V gene (reference sequence). The CDR3 is CASSLKAAGPTYEQYF. CDR3 DNA sequence: TGTGCCAGCAGCCTCAAGGCAGCGGGCCCTACCTACGAGCAGTACTTC.

The rearrangement uses TRBV7-2 and TRBJ2-1; the match to TRBD2 covers 7 bases. J gave up 7 bases and V 4 bases, and 16 bases lay outside the gene matches. Germline V gene data show CDR1 as SGHTA and CDR2 as FQGNSA. The CDR3 sequence is 17 residues long. CDR3 sequence: CASSSLSGTISRNEQFF. In DNA, the CDR3 is TGTGCCAGCAGCTCACTATCGGGGACTATCAGTAGAAATGAGCAGTTCTTC.

This clone was found a few times. The chain has TRBV5-4 and TRBJ2-7, with D possibly matching TRBD2 (6 bases). The CDR3 runs 16 residues. V was trimmed by 0 bases and J by 0 bases, leaving 13 bases between them. Germline V gene lookup returns CDR1 SGHNT and CDR2 YYREEE (reference sequence). The CDR3 nucleotides are TGTGCCAGCAGCTTGGCCGGAGGGAGAAGCTCCTACGAGCAGTACTTC. It encodes CASSLAGGRSSYEQYF.

The chain's CDR3 is CAWSLKQGTEAFF. The CDR3 region has the DNA TGTGCCTGGAGCCTAAAACAGGGAACTGAAGCTTTCTTT. The chain links TRBV30 to TRBJ1-1; TRBD1 might be the D (6 bases). The ends were cut back, 3 bases at V and 5 bases at J, with 13 bases in the middle. Per germline, CDR1 GTSNPN and CDR2 SVGIG (reference sequence). The CDR3 loop spans 13 amino acids. The full variable domain, completed using reference TRBV30 and TRBJ1-1, is SQTIHQWPATLVQPVGSPLSLECTVEGTSNPNLYWYRQAAGRGLQLLFYSVGIGQISSEVPQNLSASRPQDRQFILSSKKLLLSDSGFYLCAWSLKQGTEAFFGQGTRLTVV.

The chain is built from TRBV6-5 and TRBJ2-7, with TRBD1 identical over 8 bases. V shed 2 bases, J shed 1 base, and the junction held 7 bases outside the gene matches. The germline gives CDR1 MNHEY, CDR2 SVGAGI. This CDR3 spans 16 amino acids. The CDR3 DNA is TGTGCCAGCAGTTACACCTCGACAGGGGCTTCCTACGAGCAGTACTTC. It is translated as CASSYTSTGASYEQYF.

The rearrangement uses TRBV18 and TRBJ1-5; D remains ambiguous. V dropped 6 bases and J dropped 7 bases, with 13 bases sitting between them. Germline CDR1 KGHSH, CDR2 LQKENI. The CDR3 totals 13 residues. The DNA for the CDR3 is TGTGCCAGCTCGGGCAATCTTGTCCAGCCCCAGCATTTT. Its protein product is CASSGNLVQPQHF.

This clone was counted between two and nine times. The J gene is TRBJ2-1, the V gene TRBV28; possibly TRBD2 for D (6 bases). V was shortened by 0 bases and J by 8 bases, with 14 bases between the two germline ends. Germline loops: CDR1 MDHEN, CDR2 SYDVKM. This CDR3 has 15 amino acids. Here the CDR3 DNA reads TGTGCCAGCAGTTTATGGGGGGTGGGAGGCCATGAGCAGTTCTTC. It codes for CASSLWGVGGHEQFF. The full variable domain, rest sourced from reference TRBV28 and TRBJ2-1, is DVKVTQSSRYLVKRTGEKVFLECVQDMDHENMFWYRQDPGLGLRLIYFSYDVKMKEKGDIPEGYSVSREKKERFSLILESASTNQTSMYLCASSLWGVGGHEQFFGPGTRLTVL.

This chain links TRBV6-6 with TRBJ1-5; 7 bases are a match to TRBD1. The J segment lost 1 base and the V segment lost 5 bases, leaving 8 bases of the junction unmatched. Germline CDR1 MNHNY, CDR2 SVGAGI (reference sequence). The CDR3 has 16 amino acids. Here the CDR3 reads CASSAPTGTSNQPQHF. Written as DNA, the CDR3 is TGTGCCAGCAGTGCTCCGACAGGGACGAGCAATCAGCCCCAGCATTTT.

There are a few counts of this clone. The chain links TRBV5-1 to TRBJ2-5; 7 bases are shared with TRBD1. V was pared by 2 bases and J by 5 bases, with 9 bases of the junction left unmatched. In germline, CDR1 is SGHRS, CDR2 YFSETQ. The CDR3 length is 15 residues. The CDR3 region has the DNA TGCGCCAGCAGCTTAGGGGGCACGGGTGGGGAGACCCAGTACTTC. Its translation: CASSLGGTGGETQYF.